What follows is one T cell receptor beta chain and its context. The data stem from a study of blood T cell repertoires in COVID-19. In the study overall: Researchers got acute and convalescent COVID-19 samples from the United States, Italy and Spain. PBMCs, B-cell-depleted T cells, or T cells were the source of the cDNA or gDNA that made up the material.

Only in-frame clones appear in the TCRdb table, and some are missing; sequencing was by immunoSEQ multiplex PCR. The sample includes 350,000 to 500,000 clones, about 88% of them seen just once. Everyone who took part was 18 to 89 years old, and they came from about two dozen US areas. Exposed participants encountered a COVID-19 case during the 2 weeks preceding study entry. The sequence derives from a woman aged 18-29 years who had been exposed to COVID-19. The sequenced material came from PBMCs or T cells enriched from blood (not recorded which).

The CDR3 DNA sequence: TGTGCCAGTAGTAGAGTAACAGCTTATGGCTACACCTTC. Translating gives CASSRVTAYGYTF. The chain has TRBV19 and TRBJ1-2; D is uncertain. Between the trimmed V and J ends, which lost 4 bases and 5 bases, there was a span of 11 bases. CDR3 length equals 13 residues. Germline V lookup: CDR1 LNHDA, CDR2 SQIVND (reference sequence).